Included here is one T cell receptor (beta chain) sequence, with context. The data originate from a study of blood T cell repertoires in COVID-19. Overall study context: Italy, Spain and the United States were the sources of the convalescent and acute COVID-19 samples. Sample material is recorded as cDNA or gDNA derived from T cells, B-cell-depleted T cells, or PBMCs.

Per the germline V gene, CDR1 is SGHRS and CDR2 is YFSETQ. The V segment lost 2 bases and the J segment 0 bases; nucleotides outside the gene matches: 1. This CDR3 comprises 15 residues. The protocol was immunoSEQ multiplex PCR, while the TCRdb copy is restricted to in-frame clones and leaves out a portion. In the table there are around 190,000 clones, around 80% of which are singletons. Assignments of participants to cohorts depended upon their own reported clinical history. The sample comprised PBMCs or T cells enriched from blood (not recorded which). The TCR sequence derives from a woman aged 45-60 years with acute COVID-19. This chain connects TRBV5-1 to TRBJ2-2; 7 nucleotides line up with TRBD1. DNA of the CDR3: TGCGCCAGCAGCTTCGACAGGGCGAACACCGGGGAGCTGTTTTTT. Its translation is CASSFDRANTGELFF.